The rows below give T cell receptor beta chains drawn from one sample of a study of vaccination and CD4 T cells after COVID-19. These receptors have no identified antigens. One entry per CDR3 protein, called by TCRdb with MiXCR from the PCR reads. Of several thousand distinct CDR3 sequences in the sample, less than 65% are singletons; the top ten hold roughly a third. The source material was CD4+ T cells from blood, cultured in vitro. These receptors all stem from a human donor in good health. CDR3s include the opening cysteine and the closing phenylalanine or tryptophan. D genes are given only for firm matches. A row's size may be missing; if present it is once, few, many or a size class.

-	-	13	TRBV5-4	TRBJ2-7	CASSLVGGGEQYF	TGTGCCAGCAGCTTGGTTGGGGGCGGGGAGCAGTACTTC
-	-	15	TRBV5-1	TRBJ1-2	CASSLESSTNYGYTF	TGCGCCAGCAGCTTGGAGTCCAGTACTAACTATGGCTACACCTTC
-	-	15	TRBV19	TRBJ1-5	CASGRDIFRNQPQHF	TGTGCCAGTGGACGGGACATCTTTAGGAATCAGCCCCAGCATTTT
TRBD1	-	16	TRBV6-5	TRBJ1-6	CASSYNTGAYNSPLHF	TGTGCCAGCAGTTACAACACAGGGGCCTATAATTCACCCCTCCACTTT
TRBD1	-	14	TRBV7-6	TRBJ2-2	CASRGQEFAGELFF	TGTGCCAGCAGGGGACAGGAGTTCGCCGGGGAGCTGTTTTTT
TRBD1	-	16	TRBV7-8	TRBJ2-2	CASSSGTGLSTGELFF	TGTGCCAGCAGTTCAGGGACAGGGTTGAGCACCGGGGAGCTGTTTTTT
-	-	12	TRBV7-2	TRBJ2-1	CASSSPEGEQFF	TGTGCCAGCAGCTCGCCTGAGGGTGAGCAGTTCTTC
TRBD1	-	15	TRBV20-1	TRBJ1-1	CSAPGQGSQNTEAFF	TGCAGTGCACCGGGACAGGGGAGTCAGAACACTGAAGCTTTCTTT
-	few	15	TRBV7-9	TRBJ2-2	CASSLVDTNTGELFF	TGTGCCAGCAGCTTAGTCGACACGAACACCGGGGAGCTGTTTTTT
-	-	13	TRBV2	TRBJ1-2	CASTEDPNYGYTF	TGTGCCAGCACGGAGGATCCGAACTATGGCTACACCTTC
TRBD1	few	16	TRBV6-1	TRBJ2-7	CASSDYRRTGGNEQYF	TGTGCCAGCAGTGATTACCGGAGGACAGGGGGTAACGAGCAGTACTTC
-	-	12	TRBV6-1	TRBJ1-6	CASSPANSPLHF	TGTGCCAGCAGCCCAGCTAATTCACCCCTCCACTTT
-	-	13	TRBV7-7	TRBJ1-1	CASSLSENTEAFF	TGTGCCAGCAGCTTATCCGAAAACACTGAAGCTTTCTTT
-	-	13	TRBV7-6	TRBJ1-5	CASSLAGDQPQHF	TGTGCCAGCAGCTTGGCGGGGGATCAGCCCCAGCATTTT
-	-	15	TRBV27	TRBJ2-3	CASSFLAVGTDTQYF	TGTGCCAGCAGTTTCCTGGCCGTCGGCACAGATACGCAGTATTTT
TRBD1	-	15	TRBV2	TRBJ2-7	CASRRTGQGLYEQYF	TGTGCCAGCAGACGGACGGGACAGGGACTATACGAGCAGTACTTC
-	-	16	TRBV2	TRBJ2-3	CASSEAADSSTDTQYF	TGTGCCAGCAGTGAAGCGGCCGACTCTAGCACAGATACGCAGTATTTT
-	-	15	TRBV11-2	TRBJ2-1	CASSFRAGIYNEQFF	TGTGCCAGCAGCTTCCGTGCAGGGATCTACAATGAGCAGTTCTTC
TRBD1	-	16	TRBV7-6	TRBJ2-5	CASSTSGQGASETQYF	TGTGCCAGCAGCACCTCAGGACAGGGGGCTTCAGAGACCCAGTACTTC
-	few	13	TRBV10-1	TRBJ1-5	CASSPGVNQPQHF	TGCGCCAGCAGTCCCGGGGTCAATCAGCCCCAGCATTTT
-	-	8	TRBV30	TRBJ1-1	CAWKEAFF	TGTGCCTGGAAAGAAGCTTTCTTT
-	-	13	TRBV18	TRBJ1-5	CASSLGGLQPQHF	TGTGCCAGCTCCCTCGGAGGGCTTCAGCCCCAGCATTTT
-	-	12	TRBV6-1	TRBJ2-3	CASSELTDTQYF	TGTGCCAGCAGTGAATTAACAGATACGCAGTATTTT
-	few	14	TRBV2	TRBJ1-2	CASIAGEANYGYTF	TGTGCCAGCATCGCAGGGGAAGCTAACTATGGCTACACCTTC
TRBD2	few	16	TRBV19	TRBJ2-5	CASSTRVAGGQETQYF	TGTGCCAGTAGTACCCGGGTAGCGGGAGGCCAAGAGACCCAGTACTTC
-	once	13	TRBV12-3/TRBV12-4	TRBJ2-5	CASSPGPLGTQYF	TGTGCCAGCAGTCCCGGACCTTTGGGGACCCAGTACTTC
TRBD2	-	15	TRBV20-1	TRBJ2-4	CSASAISGSGSIQYF	TGCAGTGCAAGTGCGATTAGCGGGAGCGGGAGCATTCAGTACTTC
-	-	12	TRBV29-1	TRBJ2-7	CSVDNRVGEQYF	TGCAGCGTTGATAACAGGGTGGGCGAGCAGTACTTC
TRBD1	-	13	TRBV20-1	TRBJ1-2	CSARLDRGYGYTF	TGCAGTGCTAGACTGGACAGGGGGTATGGCTACACCTTC
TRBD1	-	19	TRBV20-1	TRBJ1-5	CSARDFPQRTGALGQPQHF	TGCAGTGCTAGAGATTTTCCGCAACGGACAGGGGCTTTGGGTCAGCCCCAGCATTTT
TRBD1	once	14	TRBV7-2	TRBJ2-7	CASSYGQGEYEQYF	TGTGCCAGCAGCTACGGACAGGGAGAATACGAGCAGTACTTC
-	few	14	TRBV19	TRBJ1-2	CASSRGRHGYGYTF	TGTGCCAGCTCCCGCGGTAGGCACGGCTATGGCTACACCTTC
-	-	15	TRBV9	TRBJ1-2	CASSQNPSGDYGYTF	TGTGCCAGCAGCCAAAATCCCTCAGGGGACTATGGCTACACCTTC
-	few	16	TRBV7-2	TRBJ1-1	CASSGPGAAFGYEAFF	TGTGCCAGCAGCGGACCCGGGGCAGCGTTCGGGTACGAAGCTTTCTTT
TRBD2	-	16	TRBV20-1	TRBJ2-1	CSAGKGLAGGYNEQFF	TGCAGTGCTGGAAAAGGACTAGCGGGAGGGTACAATGAGCAGTTCTTC
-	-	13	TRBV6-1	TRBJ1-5	CASRQTSNQPQHF	TGTGCCAGCAGACAGACCAGCAATCAGCCCCAGCATTTT
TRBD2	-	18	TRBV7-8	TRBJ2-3	CASSLVGPGLAGADTQYF	TGTGCCAGCAGCTTAGTGGGGCCGGGTTTAGCGGGGGCAGATACGCAGTATTTT
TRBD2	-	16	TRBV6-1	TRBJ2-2	CASTELAAPNTGELFF	TGTGCCAGCACCGAACTAGCGGCCCCGAACACCGGGGAGCTGTTTTTT
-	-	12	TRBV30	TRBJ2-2	CAFPGVRGELFF	TGTGCCTTCCCGGGGGTAAGGGGGGAGCTGTTTTTT
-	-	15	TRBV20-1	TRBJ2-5	CSARDPSKGQETQYF	TGCAGTGCTAGAGATCCCAGTAAGGGTCAAGAGACCCAGTACTTC
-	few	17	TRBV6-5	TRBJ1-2	CASSYHQILGSNYGYTF	TGTGCCAGCAGTTACCACCAAATCTTGGGTTCTAACTATGGCTACACCTTC
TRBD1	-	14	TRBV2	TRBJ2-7	CASSEDGTGCEQYF	TGTGCCAGCAGTGAAGACGGGACAGGGTGCGAGCAGTACTTC
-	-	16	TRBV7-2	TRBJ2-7	CASSLRPGPSPDEQYF	TGTGCCAGCAGCTTACGTCCGGGGCCCTCCCCAGACGAGCAGTACTTC
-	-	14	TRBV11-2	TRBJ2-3	CASSLDRPTDTQYF	TGTGCCAGCAGCTTAGATAGGCCCACAGATACGCAGTATTTT